This entry concerns a single T cell receptor (beta chain). Its recognized antigen is unknown. The sample holds no much larger clone one base away, and base qualities are not on file. The library was prepared using the immunoSEQ multiplex PCR assay. A mixture of 60 forward primers for TCR Vbeta segments and 13 reverse primers for TCR Jbeta segments was used in the multiplex PCR. The CDR3 region of rearranged TCR beta genes was amplified from genomic DNA by a multiplex PCR assay. The amplified TCR beta libraries were sequenced on the Illumina HiSeq System as 87-base-pair reads. The original methods were these. In a later analysis, tens of millions of unique TCR beta chains were counted across the approximately 620 repertoires, and roughly 11 million of these chains were shared by at least two donors. Raw reads were error-corrected and collapsed into unique sequences by a nearest-neighbor algorithm in which closely related sequences were merged to remove PCR and sequencing errors. To assign V, D and J gene segments, CDR3 sequences were aligned to IMGT reference sequences. For a sequence to be retained, a match of at least six nucleotides to both a V gene segment and a J gene segment was required. A rearrangement counted as productive if the CDR3 had no stop codons and remained in frame with V and J, and every other rearrangement counted as non-productive. Following IMGT convention, CDR3 was defined as the stretch from the second conserved V-encoded cysteine to the conserved J-encoded phenylalanine. The earlier analysis of about 500 of the donors excluded sequences that lacked an unambiguous match to a single V gene segment. An earlier analysis of 587 of the donors classified V segments as functional when productive rearrangements were above 56.7% and as segregating when the standard deviation between donors was above 5%. To diagnose cytomegalovirus status from the catalog of TCR beta chain sequences, a statistical classification framework was built. In a later analysis, V and J genes were assigned by comparing TCR nucleotide sequences against IMGT/GENE-DB human TR gene sequences. In a later analysis, CDR3 sequences and most-parsimonious VDJ recombination scenarios were assigned using the TCRdist pipeline. In a later analysis, each TCR beta chain was defined by its CDR3 amino acid sequence together with its V-gene family, and reads lacking a unique V-gene family were excluded. In a later analysis, 500 to 650 highly shared, low-generation-probability nucleotide sequences were removed to address suspected cross-contamination and a sequencing artifact. For each public chain, a later analysis derived a clonal expansion index from normalized ranks of inferred template counts within each repertoire. In a later analysis, generation probabilities were computed with a VDJ recombination model fitted to out-of-frame rearrangements, and the resulting probabilities were checked against IGoR. A later analysis scored TCR-TCR, TCR-HLA and TCR-CMV co-occurrence with hypergeometric tests, applying a repertoire-size bias correction to TCR pairs. False discovery rates were estimated in a later analysis by permuting HLA or CMV assignments 20 times. In a later analysis, co-occurring TCRs were grouped using DBSCAN, and TCRdist sequence similarity was added for clustering within HLA-allele-positive subsets. Co-occurrence clustering excluded repertoires with fewer than 30,000 or more than 120,000 public chains, plus five with anomalous nucleotide sharing. TCRdb limited this immuneACCESS table to in-frame rearrangements with V and J called. A share of clones is missing; checked studies link under half to unresolved V genes, and the rest is unexplained. That table gives V, J and clone size, and the DNA gave D and trimming. Counted in this sample were 90,000 to 110,000 clones; about four fifths of them appeared once. The top ten clones comprise around 2.2% of the sample.

Reading from cysteine to phenylalanine, the CDR3 counts 15 amino acids. The DNA shown is the 45-base CDR3, in frame from base 1. The junction shows trimming of 3 bases on V and 2 bases on J, plus 11 bases between the germline ends. The CDR1 and CDR2 encoded by the germline V gene are SGHDN and FVKESK. These data are taken from a study of cytomegalovirus exposure and HLA in healthy donors (dated by TCRdb to about 2017). About the full investigation: In an earlier analysis of under 750 of the donors, 276 Gb of sequence data and 100 million or so unique TCR beta sequences from about 180 million T cells were reported. In addition to the first cohort of approximately 650 subjects, a separate validation cohort of 120 different subjects was used. An earlier analysis of around 580 of the donors used high-throughput TCR beta sequencing to judge whether each TCR beta V gene segment behaved as functional or pseudogenic. The study used immunosequencing to profile the T cell repertoires of about 670 subjects and linked those repertoires to cytomegalovirus serostatus. Among 398 genotyped donors of the cohort, an average of approximately 220,000 unique TCR beta nucleotide sequences was sequenced per donor, of which roughly 17% were non-productive. About five DR-DQ haplotypes were treated as single units for association and clustering because of strong linkage in the cohort. High-throughput TCR immunosequencing, statistical association of individual TCRs with disease status, and machine learning were combined to predict cytomegalovirus infection status. Typing coverage differed by locus: A, B, C, DRB1 and DQB1 were typed in roughly 620-640 donors, DQA1 in approximately 520, DPA1 in 606, and DPB1 in just under 480. In a later genetic analysis, genome-wide SNP genotypes for about 55% of the 666 donors were used, and that subset was treated as a discovery cohort. Both class I and class II loci were covered by HLA typing, at four-digit resolution. Rather than drawing on any new phenotypic data, the later analysis identified candidate immune exposures from TCR beta sequences and the way those sequences occurred across donors. An early release that covered several hundred HLA-typed donors contained about 300 gigabases of sequencing data and 70 million to 100 million unique TCR sequences. Among the roughly 400 genotyped donors, roughly 80% belonged to the genetic ancestry cluster associated with self-reported Caucasian donors. The study was designed to test whether signatures of past pathogen exposure could be identified by cataloging public T cell receptors. All discovery cohort repertoires had been generated using a single sequencing platform. A later analysis re-examined previously published TCR beta repertoires from 600 to 700 donors and added high-resolution HLA genotyping to investigate patterns of TCR occurrence. Alongside the repertoire data, information on donor age, sex, ethnicity and CMV serostatus was compiled.

The research as a whole found: Across donors, most TCR sequences were observed very rarely, whereas some public TCRs were present in many individuals. A later genetic analysis associated a missense DCLRE1C variant with V-gene and J-gene trimming of TCR beta chains, and an independent cohort replicated the association. A later analysis found that HLA-associated TCR beta chains were more clonally expanded and had lower generation probabilities than equally common non-associated chains. At a false discovery rate of 0.05, a later analysis linked roughly 17,000 TCR beta sequences to specific HLA alleles. According to a later analysis, most CMV-associated TCR beta chains appeared to be HLA-restricted, and the HLA associations seemed to be driven largely by CMV exposure. Because some donors lacked HLA typing at each locus, the association tests relied only on the typed subset. When HLA alleles, especially DR and DQ, strongly co-occurred, TCR associations were difficult to assign to individual alleles. In an earlier analysis of about 600 of the donors, most TCR beta V segments appeared in productive rearrangements about 87% or about 30% of the time, broadly matching IMGT annotations. Correlated functional status among segregating V segments might reflect linkage disequilibrium, but an unknown experimental factor could not be ruled out. The sequencing pipeline was judged likely to have produced a cluster of highly shared sequence variants as a technical artifact. The earlier analysis of some 560 of the donors excluded over 15 rarely observed V segments, including chromosome 9 orphons, because counts were too low. A few of the identified cytomegalovirus-associated TCR beta chains were confirmed in vitro to be specific for cytomegalovirus antigens. Cytomegalovirus status was reported to be diagnosed by the classifier with high specificity and sensitivity in both the original and validation cohorts. In the study, 150 to 200 TCR beta chains were listed as associated with cytomegalovirus. Some IMGT-functional V segments, including TRBV6-2 and TRBV6-3, could not be distinguished by the 87-base-pair reads and were therefore excluded. A further reported finding was that TCR beta sequences accurately predicted the HLA-A and HLA-B alleles for most subjects in the first cohort. According to a later genetic analysis, donors in an Asian-associated ancestry cluster had fewer N-insertions in productive TCRs than the approximately 710-donor mean. The presence/absence analyses assumed that sequencing depth was roughly uniform across donors, and that assumption may not be true. In this cohort, only TCR beta chains were sequenced, and detectable features were limited by the absence of alpha or paired-chain data. In a later analysis, the rate of TCR association differed among HLA loci, with DRB1 alleles having the most associated TCRs and HLA-C alleles having the fewest. The authors suggested that the approach could potentially be extended to other disease states and immunological phenotypes. Immune exposure information for the cohort was limited to CMV serostatus. According to a later analysis, parvovirus B19, influenza, CMV and Epstein-Barr virus appeared linked to several top co-occurrence clusters.

In total, fewer than 750 healthy bone marrow donors made up the cohort. Cohort members were all nominally healthy when sampled, although unrecorded immune exposures were likely present. The donor tested CMV seronegative and was one of the 352 seronegative cohort members. Every donor gave a peripheral blood sample, and the peripheral blood mononuclear cells from that sample were used for TCR beta sequencing. Genomic DNA was extracted from the blood cell samples with the Qiagen DNeasy Blood Extraction Kit. This chain joins TRBV14 to TRBJ1-3; matching of 6 bases hints at TRBD1 as the D gene. Sequencing was done on a sample of PBMCs. The receptor comes from a woman in her twenties or thirties in good health and CMV-seronegative. The sequenced DNA: TGTGCCAGCAGCCACACCACAGGGACTGGAAACACCATATATTTT. It translates to CASSHTTGTGNTIYF. The CDR3 plus the reference TRBV14 and TRBJ1-3 genes for the other parts give the full variable domain: EAGVTQFPSHSVIEKGQTVTLRCDPISGHDNLYWYRRVMGKEIKFLLHFVKESKQDESGMPNNRFLAERTGGTYSTLKVQPAELEDSGVYFCASSHTTGTGNTIYFGEGSWLTVV.